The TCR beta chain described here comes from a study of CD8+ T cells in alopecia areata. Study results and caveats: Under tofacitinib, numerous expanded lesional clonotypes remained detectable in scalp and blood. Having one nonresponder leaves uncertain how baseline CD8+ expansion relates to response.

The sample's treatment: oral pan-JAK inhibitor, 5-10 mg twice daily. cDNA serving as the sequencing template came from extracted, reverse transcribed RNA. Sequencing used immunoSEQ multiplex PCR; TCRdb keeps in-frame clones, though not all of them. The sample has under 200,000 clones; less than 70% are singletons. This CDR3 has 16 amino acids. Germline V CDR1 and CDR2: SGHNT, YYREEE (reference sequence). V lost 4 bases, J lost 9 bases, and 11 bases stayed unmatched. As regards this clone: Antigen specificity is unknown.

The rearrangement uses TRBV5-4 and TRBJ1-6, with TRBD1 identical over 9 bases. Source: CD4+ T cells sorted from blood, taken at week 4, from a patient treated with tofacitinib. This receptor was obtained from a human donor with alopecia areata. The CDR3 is CASSPAGGQGRSPLHF. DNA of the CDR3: TGTGCCAGCAGCCCCGCAGGGGGACAGGGCCGTTCACCCCTCCACTTT. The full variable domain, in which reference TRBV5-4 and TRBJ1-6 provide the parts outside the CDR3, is ETGVTQSPTHLIKTRGQQVTLRCSSQSGHNTVSWYQQALGQGPQFIFQYYREEENGRGNFPPRFSGLQFPNYSSELNVNALELDDSALYLCASSPAGGQGRSPLHFGNGTRLTVT.